This paragraph covers one T cell receptor beta chain sequence. Produced via immunoSEQ multiplex PCR; TCRdb's table is partial and in-frame only. The sample lists more than 150,000 clones; roughly nine tenths were seen once. This sample stems from a study of blood T cell repertoires in COVID-19. Study details: Sites across the United States, Italy and Spain contributed samples from acute and convalescent COVID-19.

The CDR3 runs 14 residues. Germline lookup yields CDR1 GTSNPN and CDR2 SVGIG (reference sequence). The clonotype was recovered from a woman in her 70s with acute or convalescent COVID-19. V is TRBV30 and J is TRBJ1-4; D is undetermined. Sequencing input: peripheral blood. CDR3: CAVAINSANEKLFF. CDR3 DNA sequence: TGTGCTGTAGCCATAAACTCCGCTAATGAAAAACTGTTTTTT. Drawing the rest from reference TRBV30 and TRBJ1-4, the complete variable domain is SQTIHQWPATLVQPVGSPLSLECTVEGTSNPNLYWYRQAAGRGLQLLFYSVGIGQISSEVPQNLSASRPQDRQFILSSKKLLLSDSGFYLCAVAINSANEKLFFGSGTQLSVL.